This T cell receptor (beta chain) originates from a study of cytomegalovirus exposure and HLA in healthy donors. Turning to the study itself: Previous work identified roughly 120 million unique TCR beta sequences from around 170 million T cells.

PCR involved 60 Vbeta and 13 Jbeta primers. Sequencing was performed with immunoSEQ multiplex PCR; in TCRdb, only in-frame clones are kept and a portion is missing. Of roughly 160,000 clones in the sample, 80% to 90% were seen once. CDR1 and CDR2 from the germline V gene are MNHEY and SMNVEV (reference sequence). CDR3 length equals 15 residues. The V segment lost 5 bases and the J segment 3 bases; nucleotides outside the gene matches: 7. Study-wide results and caveats: The study reported that TCR beta sequences accurately predicted HLA-A and HLA-B alleles in most subjects.

Concerning this clone: What it recognizes is unknown.

Sequencing input: PBMCs. The clonotype was recovered from a male donor in good health and CMV-seronegative. This sequence joins TRBV27 and TRBJ2-7, with TRBD1 matching 10 bases. CDR3 nucleotide sequence: TGTGCCAGCAGTCCCCCGGGACAGGGGATCTACGAGCAGTACTTC. Translation gives CASSPPGQGIYEQYF.